This T cell receptor (beta chain) was sequenced during a study of cytomegalovirus exposure and HLA in healthy donors. Across the study: The 100 to 150 validation repertoires and the 650 to 850 first-cohort repertoires shared a platform, a later analysis reported.

V lost 4 bases and J lost 6; bases outside the gene matches: 2. This CDR3 region has 12 residues. The germline gives CDR1 ENHRY, CDR2 SYGVKD. A 120-subject validation cohort, separate from the approximately 690-subject first cohort, supplied the donors. Generated by immunoSEQ multiplex PCR, the TCRdb table keeps only in-frame clones and is missing some. This sample carries 200,000 to 250,000 clones, around 90% of them seen once, and the ten largest clones take 1.5% to 2.5%. The sequencing input was PBMCs. The J gene is TRBJ1-2, the V gene TRBV10-3; 7 nucleotides agree with TRBD1. The TCR sequence derives from a woman between 18 and 30 years old in good health and CMV-seropositive. This CDR3 is CAISGDSDGYTF. In DNA form, the CDR3 reads TGTGCCATCAGTGGGGACAGTGATGGCTACACCTTC.